These 19 T cell receptor beta chains originate from one sample sequenced in a study of blood T cell repertoires in COVID-19. The method was immunoSEQ multiplex PCR; TCRdb's version includes in-frame clones alone and lacks a portion of them. This table has 250,000 to 350,000 clones, about 90% appearing once. Sequencing used peripheral blood. The source of these receptors is a man between 18 and 29 years old who had recovered from COVID-19.

The rearrangement links TRBV24-1 to TRBJ1-2; D gene ambiguous. Trimming shortened V by 4 bases and J by 3 bases, and 11 bases separated the two germline ends. The V gene's germline CDR1 is KGHDR and CDR2 SFDVKD. This CDR3 contains 14 residues. CDR3 in DNA: TGTGCCACCAGTGAAAGCGACCGGGACTATGGCTACACCTTC. It encodes CATSESDRDYGYTF.

The V gene is TRBV11-3, the J gene TRBJ2-5; D is perhaps TRBD1 (5 bases). V was cut by 1 base and J by 5 bases, with 14 bases left in between. This CDR3 spans 15 amino acids. The germline CDR1 and CDR2 sequences are SGHNT and YENEEA. The CDR3, as DNA: TGTGCCAGCAGCTTAGGAGGCGCGCAGGGCGAGACCCAGTACTTC. Translating gives CASSLGGAQGETQYF.

The chain uses TRBV3-1 (or the pseudogene TRBV3-2) and TRBJ1-5; TRBD1 might be the D (5 bases). Between the trimmed V and J ends, which lost 1 base and 13 bases, there was a span of 11 bases. The CDR3 totals 12 residues. CDR1 is LGHDT, CDR2 YNNKEL, per germline (reference sequence). CDR3 amino acids: CASSQGQGKQHF. For the CDR3, the DNA is TGTGCCAGCAGCCAAGGTCAGGGAAAGCAGCATTTT.

This chain uses TRBV18 with TRBJ2-3, with D tentatively TRBD1 (6 bases). Deletions cut 3 bases from V and 3 bases from J, with 19 bases between. Germline V CDR1 and CDR2: KGHSH, LQKENI. The CDR3 length is 17 residues. This chain's CDR3 is CASSPQNRVLRTDTQYF. The DNA for the CDR3 is TGTGCCAGCTCACCCCAAAACAGGGTACTTCGGACAGATACGCAGTATTTT.

The CDR3 region has the DNA TGTGCCAGCAGCTTTACAATCTACAATGAGCAGTTCTTC. Residues: CASSFTIYNEQFF. V is TRBV7-8 and J is TRBJ2-1; D remains unclear. With 3 bases removed from V and 3 bases from J, the gap between germline ends came to 6 bases. This CDR3 is 13 amino acids long. The germline CDR1 and CDR2 sequences are SGHVS and FQNEAQ.

This chain links TRBV5-1 with TRBJ1-1; 10 bases align to TRBD1. With V trimmed by 4 bases and J by 5 bases, 8 bases remained unmatched. The CDR3 has 15 residues. The germline gives CDR1 SGHRS, CDR2 YFSETQ. CDR3 amino acids: CASSRGTGELTEAFF. For the CDR3, the DNA is TGCGCCAGCAGCAGGGGGACAGGGGAGTTAACTGAAGCTTTCTTT.

A remark on this clone: The same CDR3 also results from other DNA sequences found in this sample. The chain has TRBV5-1 and TRBJ2-1, with a weak D call TRBD2 (6 bases). Trimming cost V 1 base and J 0 bases, with 11 bases left between them. The CDR3 loop spans 16 amino acids. Looked up from germline, CDR1 is SGHRS and CDR2 is YFSETQ. CDR3 in DNA: TGCGCCAGCAGCTTGAATTCGCGGGGCTCCTACAATGAGCAGTTCTTC. The encoded protein is CASSLNSRGSYNEQFF.

The chain uses TRBV19 and TRBJ1-1; 7 nucleotides align to TRBD1. The CDR3 spans 14 residues. J was trimmed by 6 bases and V by 8 bases; bases with no gene match: 12. In germline, CDR1 is LNHDA, CDR2 SQIVND (reference sequence). The CDR3 DNA is TGTGCCAGTTCTCCTTTGGGGCAGGGGGCTGAAGCTTTCTTT. This translates into CASSPLGQGAEAFF.

V usage is TRBV12-5 and J usage is TRBJ1-1; D is undetermined. This CDR3 spans 11 amino acids. Trimming cost V 3 bases and J 12 bases, with 11 bases left between them. The germline CDR1 and CDR2 sequences are LGHNT and FRNRAP. CDR3 coding DNA: TGTGCTAGTGGTTTAGACATTAGACCTTTCTTT. As protein: CASGLDIRPFF.

The J gene is TRBJ2-3, the V gene TRBV10-3; 8 bases are a match to TRBD1. The ends lost 2 bases at V and 1 base at J; junction bases unmatched: 11. CDR3 length: 18 amino acids. From germline, CDR1 is ENHRY and CDR2 SYGVKD. This CDR3 reads CAISEMSGGAGGTDTQYF. The CDR3 bases are TGTGCCATCAGTGAGATGTCAGGGGGCGCTGGAGGCACAGATACGCAGTATTTT.

This clone came up many times. This chain connects TRBV28 to TRBJ1-1, with 9 bases that match TRBD1. Losses at the gene ends were 5 bases for V and 2 bases for J; bases not matched to a gene: 9. This CDR3 region has 16 residues. The germline CDR1 and CDR2 sequences are MDHEN and SYDVKM. The CDR3 region is CASSDPGTGRNTEAFF. CDR3 DNA sequence: TGTGCCAGCAGTGATCCCGGGACAGGGCGTAACACTGAAGCTTTCTTT.

The chain recombines TRBV27 with TRBJ2-7; the D gene is possibly TRBD1 (5 bases). The CDR3 totals 14 residues. Germline CDR1 is MNHEY and CDR2 is SMNVEV (reference sequence). With 6 bases removed from V and 3 bases from J, the gap between germline ends came to 15 bases. The CDR3 nucleotides are TGTGCCAGCAGCCGCTCAGGGCAAAACTACGAGCAGTACTTC. It translates to CASSRSGQNYEQYF.

The chain links TRBV6-5 to TRBJ1-2; D gene ambiguous. Germline CDR1 is MNHEY and CDR2 is SVGAGI. Between the trimmed V and J ends, which lost 7 bases and 0 bases, there was a span of 6 bases. The CDR3 is 12 residues long. The CDR3 region is CASNTPNYGYTF. CDR3 nucleotide sequence: TGTGCCAGCAATACACCTAACTATGGCTACACCTTC.

This clone was detected only once. A read error may produce the germline difference seen at one junction end. The chain has TRBV30 and TRBJ2-2; perhaps TRBD1 as D (6 bases). The CDR3 has 15 amino acids. Germline lookup yields CDR1 GTSNPN and CDR2 SVGIG (reference sequence). CDR3 sequence: CAWTLGSGVVGELFF. The DNA of the CDR3 is TGTGCTTGGACCTTAGGGTCAGGGGTGGTCGGGGAGCTGTTTTTT.

This chain links TRBV27 with TRBJ2-2, with D possibly matching TRBD2 (6 bases). The CDR3 length is 16 residues. The germline gives CDR1 MNHEY, CDR2 SMNVEV (reference sequence). V was cut by 4 bases and J by 4 bases, with 16 bases left in between. The CDR3 protein is CASSSPAQGGTGELFF. The DNA for the CDR3 is TGTGCCAGCAGTTCCCCAGCTCAGGGAGGCACCGGGGAGCTGTTTTTT.

This clone was detected only once. V and J are TRBV5-6 and TRBJ2-7; D remains ambiguous. Germline-derived CDR1 and CDR2 are SGHDT and YYEEEE. The CDR3 sequence is 15 residues long. V lost 2 bases and J 3 bases, leaving 15 bases between the germline ends. DNA of the CDR3: TGTGCCAGCAGCTTCCCTCATCAGTCGGGCTACGAGCAGTACTTC. Its protein product is CASSFPHQSGYEQYF.

This clone is termed medium-sized. The V and J genes are TRBV5-1 and TRBJ1-1; 8 nucleotides align to TRBD1. V gave up 0 bases and J gave up 0 bases; unmatched junction bases: 7. Germline V gives CDR1 SGHRS, CDR2 YFSETQ. The CDR3 contains 17 residues. The CDR3 loop is CASSLVQGAGLNTEAFF. CDR3 in DNA: TGCGCCAGCAGCTTGGTTCAGGGGGCTGGACTGAACACTGAAGCTTTCTTT.

The chain couples TRBV11-2 to TRBJ2-6, with 7 bases matching TRBD1. The V gene's germline CDR1 is SGHAT and CDR2 FQNNGV. V lost 3 bases to trimming and J lost 0 bases; unmatched junction nucleotides: 8. The CDR3 is made up of 18 amino acids. The CDR3 spells CASSFVGQSSSGANVLTF. The CDR3 DNA follows: TGTGCCAGCAGCTTTGTGGGACAGTCAAGCTCTGGGGCCAACGTCCTGACTTTC.

The V and J genes are TRBV18 and TRBJ2-5, with 10 bases fitting TRBD1. The V gene's germline CDR1 is KGHSH and CDR2 LQKENI. The CDR3 is 15 residues long. With V trimmed by 3 bases and J by 2 bases, 3 bases remained unmatched. CDR3 sequence (DNA): TGTGCCAGCTCACCCCAGGACAGGGGGCAAGAGACCCAGTACTTC. It translates to CASSPQDRGQETQYF.